These T cell receptor beta chains were read from a single sample in a study of Ad26.COV2.S vaccination and SARS-CoV-2 variants. Clones were read by immunoSEQ multiplex PCR, and TCRdb kept only the in-frame ones, dropping some. The profile shows around 400,000 clones, around 89% of them singletons. The sequencing used peripheral blood, collected in a trial of Ad26.COV2.S vaccine versus placebo. The receptor source for this set is a person aged 18-65 years who received the Ad26.COV2.S COVID-19 vaccine or a placebo. Each CDR3 is given with its conserved first and last residue. The D gene is left open where the match is weak. Some rows have no size entry. The others give once, few or many, or a class for an expanded clone.

J gene,V gene,clone size,D gene,CDR3 DNA,CDR3 protein
TRBJ1-5,TRBV28,NA,NA,TGTGCCAGCAGTTACCGCCGTAGGGATCAGCCCCAGCATTTT,CASSYRRRDQPQHF
TRBJ1-2,TRBV19,NA,TRBD1,TGTGCCAGTAGACCCGGACAGGTGGGACTGTATGGCTACACCTTC,CASRPGQVGLYGYTF
TRBJ1-3,TRBV2,NA,NA,TGTGCCAGCAGCGGACCGCCCGGAAACACCATATATTTT,CASSGPPGNTIYF
TRBJ1-5,TRBV12-3/TRBV12-4,NA,NA,TGTGCCAGCAGTTGGGGACCCAATCAGCCCCAGCATTTT,CASSWGPNQPQHF
TRBJ1-1,TRBV7-3,NA,NA,TGTGCCAGCAGTAGTGGGGGTAACACTGAAGCTTTCTTT,CASSSGGNTEAFF
TRBJ1-1,TRBV4-3,few,NA,TGCGCCAGCAGCCAAGTGGGCGGGAGACGGGGCACTGAAGCTTTCTTT,CASSQVGGRRGTEAFF
TRBJ2-1,TRBV28,NA,NA,TGTGCCAGCAGTTTGGGACTCCCGAGGGATGAGCAGTTCTTC,CASSLGLPRDEQFF
TRBJ2-7,TRBV10-2,few,NA,TGCGCCAGCAGTGACAGCTCCTACGAGCAGTACTTC,CASSDSSYEQYF
TRBJ1-1,TRBV5-5,NA,NA,TGTGCCAGCAGCCCCCAAGTCGGCTTGAACACTGAAGCTTTCTTT,CASSPQVGLNTEAFF
TRBJ1-2,TRBV28,NA,TRBD1,TGTGCCAGCTCTATTAGATGGCAGGGGGAGAACTATGGCTACACCTTC,CASSIRWQGENYGYTF
TRBJ2-2,TRBV6-5,few,NA,TGTGCCAGCAGTAACCGGGACCTTAACACCGGGGAGCTGTTTTTT,CASSNRDLNTGELFF
TRBJ2-7,TRBV27,NA,NA,TGTGCCAGCAGTTTATCTCAGCCTAGCGTCTCCTACGAGCAGTACTTC,CASSLSQPSVSYEQYF
TRBJ1-1,TRBV13,NA,TRBD1,TGTGCCAGCAGCACAAACAGGGGGCGAGAAGCTTTCTTT,CASSTNRGREAFF
TRBJ2-1,TRBV6-1,NA,NA,TGTGCCAGCAGTGACGGACCAGGCAAGTTCTTC,CASSDGPGKFF
TRBJ2-5,TRBV5-8,NA,TRBD1,TGTGCCAGCAGCTTGGAGGGGGCGACGGACCAAGAGACCCAGTACTTC,CASSLEGATDQETQYF
TRBJ1-6,TRBV13,NA,NA,TGTGCCAGCAGCCATCAGGGAAGCTCCTATAATTCACCCCTCCACTTT,CASSHQGSSYNSPLHF
TRBJ1-5,TRBV27,NA,NA,TGTGCCAGCACCGACATCGGGGGGAGAAATCAGCCCCAGCATTTT,CASTDIGGRNQPQHF
TRBJ1-2,TRBV27,NA,NA,TGTGCCAGCAGTTCCAAACAGGGACGCTATGGCTACACCTTC,CASSSKQGRYGYTF
TRBJ1-3,TRBV28,NA,NA,TGTGCCAGCAGTCGGGGGGGGAGTGGAAACACCATATATTTT,CASSRGGSGNTIYF
TRBJ2-3,TRBV9,NA,TRBD2,TGTGCCAGCAGTGGAGCGGGAGGGTTTACGCAGTATTTT,CASSGAGGFTQYF
TRBJ2-7,TRBV6-2/TRBV6-3,NA,NA,TGTGCCAGCAGTTACTCCGGGGAAGGGGCCTACGAGCAGTACTTC,CASSYSGEGAYEQYF
TRBJ1-2,TRBV4-3,NA,NA,TGCGCCAGCAGCCAAGATTTGTTAGGGGTTGGCTACACCTTC,CASSQDLLGVGYTF
TRBJ1-2,TRBV18,NA,NA,TGTGCCAGCTCACGCCCGGGTACAGATTTTGGCTATGGCTACACCTTC,CASSRPGTDFGYGYTF
TRBJ2-2,TRBV27,once,NA,TGTGCCAGCAGTCGTTACATTCAGGCCACCGGGGAGCTGTTTTTT,CASSRYIQATGELFF
TRBJ2-1,TRBV4-1,NA,TRBD2,TGCGCCAGCAGCCCTCCGACTAGCACCAATGAGCAGTTCTTC,CASSPPTSTNEQFF
TRBJ2-1,TRBV6-4,NA,TRBD2,TGTGCCAGCAGTGACGGCACTAGCGGGTTAAATGAGCAGTTCTTC,CASSDGTSGLNEQFF
TRBJ2-1,TRBV30,once,NA,TGTGCCTGGAGTGTAGGAGGGAGCTCCTACAATGAGCAGTTCTTC,CAWSVGGSSYNEQFF
TRBJ1-2,TRBV18,once,NA,TGTGCCAGCTCAGGACGGAATTATGGCTACACCTTC,CASSGRNYGYTF
TRBJ2-5,TRBV5-5,NA,NA,TGTGCCAGCAGCTTTAGCGACCAAGAGACCCAGTACTTC,CASSFSDQETQYF
TRBJ2-7,TRBV7-2,once,NA,TGTGCCAGCAGCCTTTTGCGTCGCACAGGTAACGAGCAGTACTTC,CASSLLRRTGNEQYF
TRBJ2-5,TRBV3-1/TRBV3-2,NA,NA,TGTGCCAGCAGCCCCGGAAATATACTCCAAGAGACCCAGTACTTC,CASSPGNILQETQYF
TRBJ2-7,TRBV5-6,NA,NA,TGTGCCAGCAGCTTAGACACCACCTACGAGCAGTACTTC,CASSLDTTYEQYF
TRBJ2-3,TRBV7-2,NA,NA,TGTGCCAGCAGCTTATCCAGGTCTGTTGCAGATACGCAGTATTTT,CASSLSRSVADTQYF
TRBJ1-3,TRBV24-1,NA,NA,TGTGCCACCAGTGAGGGGGGAGGAAACACCATATATTTT,CATSEGGGNTIYF
TRBJ2-5,TRBV28,NA,TRBD1,TGTGCCAGCAGTTCGGACAGGGGGCGACGGGAGACCCAGTACTTC,CASSSDRGRRETQYF
TRBJ2-7,TRBV6-5,NA,TRBD2,TGTGCCAGCAGTTACGCGGGAGGAGCCTACGAGCAGTACTTC,CASSYAGGAYEQYF
TRBJ2-5,TRBV9,NA,NA,TGTGCCAGCAGCGTAGCTACGGCGCCGGGTGAGACCCAGTACTTC,CASSVATAPGETQYF
TRBJ1-1,TRBV2,NA,NA,TGTGCCGTTCGGACAGCCACCTTCGAAGCTTTCTTT,CAVRTATFEAFF
TRBJ2-2,TRBV3-1/TRBV3-2,NA,TRBD1,TGTGCCAGCAGCCGAGGGACAGGGGGCCGGACCGGGGAGCTGTTTTTT,CASSRGTGGRTGELFF
TRBJ2-3,TRBV6-2/TRBV6-3,NA,TRBD2,TGTGCCAGCAGTTCCTGGGGGACTAGCGGGCTGGGGGATACGCAGTATTTT,CASSSWGTSGLGDTQYF
TRBJ2-7,TRBV4-2,NA,TRBD2,TGTGCCAGCAGCCAACTCGATGGCAGAAGCGCCCCGGGAGGGCCCTACGAGCAGTACTTC,CASSQLDGRSAPGGPYEQYF
TRBJ1-5,TRBV5-1,NA,TRBD1,TGCGCCAGCAGCTTGGGGACAGGGGGCGCGGTACAGCCCCAGCATTTT,CASSLGTGGAVQPQHF
TRBJ1-4,TRBV2,NA,NA,TGTGCCAGCAGTGACAGGGGTTATGAAAAACTGTTTTTT,CASSDRGYEKLFF
TRBJ1-3,TRBV9,NA,TRBD1,TGTGCCAGCAGCTCTACGGACAGGGGAAACACCATATATTTT,CASSSTDRGNTIYF
TRBJ1-5,TRBV7-2,NA,NA,TGTGCCAGCAGCTTAATGAGTCCGGAGATTGGCAATCAGCCCCAGCATTTT,CASSLMSPEIGNQPQHF
TRBJ1-2,TRBV5-1,NA,NA,TGCGCCAGCAGCCCTGAACTGACAGGAGGGAATGGCTACACCTTC,CASSPELTGGNGYTF
TRBJ2-1,TRBV28,NA,NA,TGTGCCAGCAGCCCTACAGGGAGGAATGAGCAGTTCTTC,CASSPTGRNEQFF
TRBJ2-7,TRBV4-2,NA,TRBD1,TGTGCCAGCGGCTGGACAGGGGAGACCTACGAGCAGTACTTC,CASGWTGETYEQYF
TRBJ1-2,TRBV10-2,NA,NA,TGCGCCAGCAGTGAGTTTGGACTGTTCTATGGCTACACCTTC,CASSEFGLFYGYTF
TRBJ2-2,TRBV27,NA,NA,TGTGCCAGCAGTTTAAGAAGGCACACCGGGGAGCTGTTTTTT,CASSLRRHTGELFF
TRBJ2-7,TRBV15,NA,TRBD1,TGTGCCACCAGCAGAGAAGCCGGGACAGGGTCAAGCGAGCAGTACTTC,CATSREAGTGSSEQYF
TRBJ1-2,TRBV7-9,once,NA,TGTGCCAGCAGCCCTGCCGGGGATATCTATGGCTACACCTTC,CASSPAGDIYGYTF
TRBJ1-1,TRBV5-4,NA,TRBD1,TGTGCCAGCAGCCCTCAGGGGGGCGGTGGCACTGAAGCTTTCTTT,CASSPQGGGGTEAFF
TRBJ2-7,TRBV18,NA,NA,TGTGCCAGCTCACCAGCTAAGTCTAGGGGCTCTATCGAGCAGTACTTC,CASSPAKSRGSIEQYF
TRBJ2-1,TRBV27,NA,NA,TGTGCCAGCGGGTTCGATGAGCAGTTCTTC,CASGFDEQFF
TRBJ2-7,TRBV28,NA,TRBD1,TGTGCCAGCAGTTTATCGGACAGGGGGAAACAGTACTTC,CASSLSDRGKQYF
TRBJ1-1,TRBV3-1/TRBV3-2,once,NA,TGTGCCAGCAGCCATGAACAGCGCACTGAAGCTTTCTTT,CASSHEQRTEAFF
TRBJ1-1,TRBV5-6,once,NA,TGTGCCAGCAGACCGCGGGGGCTAGGGCCCACTGAAGCTTTCTTT,CASRPRGLGPTEAFF
TRBJ1-1,TRBV10-3,NA,NA,TGTGCCATCAGTGATCAGGGGCTGAACACTGAAGCTTTCTTT,CAISDQGLNTEAFF
TRBJ1-4,TRBV5-4,NA,NA,TGTGCCAGCAGCTACAGCAGGGGCAGGAGAACTAATGAAAAACTGTTTTTT,CASSYSRGRRTNEKLFF